Shown below are 7 T cell receptor beta chains from a single sample sequenced in a study of technical replicates of blood from several donors. Sequenced by immunoSEQ multiplex PCR; TCRdb stores in-frame clones only, minus some. The sample lists about 98,000 clones, 95% occurring once. Sequenced: T cells isolated from PBMCs. The receptor set was obtained from a human donor in good health.

The chain recombines TRBV5-1 with TRBJ2-2, with a weak D call TRBD2 (7 bases). The V gene's germline CDR1 is SGHRS and CDR2 YFSETQ. The CDR3 runs to 16 residues. V dropped 0 bases and J dropped 4 bases, with 13 bases sitting between them. CDR3 DNA: TGCGCCAGCAGCTTGGCCGCGGGGGCGGCCACCGGGGAGCTGTTTTTT. This codes for CASSLAAGAATGELFF.

This chain uses TRBV5-6 with TRBJ2-3; D perhaps matches TRBD1 (6 bases). Between the trimmed V and J ends, which lost 6 bases and 2 bases, there was a span of 16 bases. Germline-derived CDR1 and CDR2 are SGHDT and YYEEEE. There are 15 residues in the CDR3. In nucleotides, the CDR3 is TGTGCCAGCATCCTGGTGGGGGCCTCCACAGATACGCAGTATTTT. Its translation is CASILVGASTDTQYF.

The chain couples TRBV9 to TRBJ2-5; tentatively, D is TRBD2 (6 bases). V lost 5 bases, J lost 1 base, and 9 bases lay in between. Germline CDR1 reads SGDLS; CDR2 reads YYNGEE. The CDR3 is made up of 13 amino acids. The CDR3 DNA reads as TGTGCCAGCAGTTCGACTAGCCAAGAGACCCAGTACTTC. This codes for CASSSTSQETQYF.

J is TRBJ2-1 and V is TRBV2; 11 positions match TRBD2. Germline V lookup: CDR1 SNHLY, CDR2 FYNNEI. With 6 bases clipped from V and 10 bases from J, the junction kept 11 bases outside the gene matches. This CDR3 is 15 amino acids long. CDR3 region: CASRDPGLAEPEQFF. DNA for the CDR3: TGTGCCAGCAGGGACCCGGGACTAGCGGAACCCGAGCAGTTCTTC.

To note about this clone: One end of the junction varies from germline; a read error may be responsible. This chain links TRBV4-1 with TRBJ2-7; weak D call: TRBD2 (5 bases). Germline-derived CDR1 and CDR2 are MGHRA and YSYEKL. The CDR3 spans 14 residues. CDR3 residues: CASSPVGGLEGPNF. Here the CDR3 DNA reads TGCGCCAGCAGCCCGGTCGGCGGCCTCGAGGGCCCGAACTTC.

The J gene is TRBJ1-4, the V gene TRBV9; unclear D gene. V lost 0 bases and J 6 bases, leaving 9 bases between the germline ends. This CDR3 is built from 14 residues. Germline CDR1 and CDR2: SGDLS and YYNGEE. The CDR3 region is CASSVGEGDEKLFF. In nucleotides, the CDR3 is TGTGCCAGCAGCGTAGGGGAGGGCGATGAAAAACTGTTTTTT. Full variable domain (remainder filled in from reference TRBV9 and TRBJ1-4): DSGVTQTPKHLITATGQRVTLRCSPRSGDLSVYWYQQSLDQGLQFLIQYYNGEERAKGNILERFSAQQFPDLHSELNLSSLELGDSALYFCASSVGEGDEKLFFGSGTQLSVL.

The V call is TRBV27, the J call TRBJ1-5, with D tentatively TRBD1 (6 bases). Germline V gene lookup returns CDR1 MNHEY and CDR2 SMNVEV (reference sequence). The CDR3 covers 14 residues. V lost 5 bases and J 7 bases, leaving 15 bases between the germline ends. The CDR3 nucleotides read TGTGCCAGCAGTCCCTTGACAGGTCAGCAGCCCCAGCATTTT. As protein: CASSPLTGQQPQHF.